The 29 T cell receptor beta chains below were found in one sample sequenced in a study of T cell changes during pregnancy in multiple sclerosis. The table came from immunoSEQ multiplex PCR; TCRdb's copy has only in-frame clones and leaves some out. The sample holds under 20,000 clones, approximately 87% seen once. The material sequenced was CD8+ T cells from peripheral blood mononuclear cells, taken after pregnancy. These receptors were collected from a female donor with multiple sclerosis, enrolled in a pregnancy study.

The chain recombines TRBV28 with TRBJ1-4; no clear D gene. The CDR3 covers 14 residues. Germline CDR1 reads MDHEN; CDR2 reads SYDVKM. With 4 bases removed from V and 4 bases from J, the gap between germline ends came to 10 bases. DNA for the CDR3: TGTGCCAGCAGTTCTCAGATTTTTAATGAAAAACTGTTTTTT. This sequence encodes CASSSQIFNEKLFF.

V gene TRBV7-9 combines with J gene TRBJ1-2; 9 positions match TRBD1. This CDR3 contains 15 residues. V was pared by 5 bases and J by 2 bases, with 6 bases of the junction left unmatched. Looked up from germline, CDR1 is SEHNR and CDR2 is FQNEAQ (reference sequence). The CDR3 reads CASSRGTGKNYGYTF. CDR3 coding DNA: TGTGCCAGCAGCCGAGGGACAGGGAAGAACTATGGCTACACCTTC.

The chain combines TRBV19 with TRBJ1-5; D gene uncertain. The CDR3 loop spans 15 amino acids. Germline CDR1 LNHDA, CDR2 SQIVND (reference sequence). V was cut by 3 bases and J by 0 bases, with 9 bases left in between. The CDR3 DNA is TGTGCCAGTAGTATGAGTCTAAATAGCAATCAGCCCCAGCATTTT. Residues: CASSMSLNSNQPQHF.

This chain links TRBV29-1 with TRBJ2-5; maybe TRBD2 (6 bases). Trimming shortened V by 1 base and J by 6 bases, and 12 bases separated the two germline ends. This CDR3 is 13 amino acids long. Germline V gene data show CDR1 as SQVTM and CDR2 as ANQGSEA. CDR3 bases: TGCAGCGTTGAAGCCTGGCGGGGTCAGACCCAGTACTTC. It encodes CSVEAWRGQTQYF.

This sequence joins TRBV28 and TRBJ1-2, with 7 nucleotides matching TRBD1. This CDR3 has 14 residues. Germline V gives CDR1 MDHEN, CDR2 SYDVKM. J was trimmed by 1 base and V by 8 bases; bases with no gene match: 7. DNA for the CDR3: TGTGCCAGCCTTACAGGGGAAAGTAACTATGGCTACACCTTC. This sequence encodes CASLTGESNYGYTF.

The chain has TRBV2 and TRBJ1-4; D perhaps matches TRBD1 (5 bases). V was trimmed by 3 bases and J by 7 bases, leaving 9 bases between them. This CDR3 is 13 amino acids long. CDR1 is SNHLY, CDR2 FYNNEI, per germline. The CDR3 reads CASSDRDREKLFF. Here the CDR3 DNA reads TGTGCCAGCAGTGACAGGGATCGTGAAAAACTGTTTTTT.

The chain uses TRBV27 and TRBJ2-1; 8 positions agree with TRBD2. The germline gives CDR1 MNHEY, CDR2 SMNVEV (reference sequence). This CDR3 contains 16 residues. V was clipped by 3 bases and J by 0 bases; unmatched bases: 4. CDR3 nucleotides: TGTGCCAGCAGTTTGGAGCGGGAGTCCTCCTACAATGAGCAGTTCTTC. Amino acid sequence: CASSLERESSYNEQFF.

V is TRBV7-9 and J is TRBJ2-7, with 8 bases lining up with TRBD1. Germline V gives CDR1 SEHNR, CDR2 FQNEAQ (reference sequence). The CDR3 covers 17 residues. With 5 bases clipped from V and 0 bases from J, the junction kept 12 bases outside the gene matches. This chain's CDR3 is CASSHPKGQGYSYEQYF. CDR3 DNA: TGTGCCAGCAGCCATCCTAAAGGACAGGGCTACTCCTACGAGCAGTACTTC.

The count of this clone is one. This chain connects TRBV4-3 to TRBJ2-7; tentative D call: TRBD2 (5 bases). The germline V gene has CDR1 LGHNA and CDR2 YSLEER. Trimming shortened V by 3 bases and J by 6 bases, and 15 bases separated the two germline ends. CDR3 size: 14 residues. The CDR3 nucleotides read TGCGCCAGCAGCCATGACTATGATTCTGGCGAGCAGTACTTC. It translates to CASSHDYDSGEQYF.

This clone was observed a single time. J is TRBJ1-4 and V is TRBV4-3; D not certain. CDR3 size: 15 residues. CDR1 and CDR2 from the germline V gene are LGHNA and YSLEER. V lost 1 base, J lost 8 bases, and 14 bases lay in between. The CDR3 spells CASSQAGEEGEKLFF. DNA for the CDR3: TGCGCCAGCAGCCAAGCCGGGGAGGAGGGAGAAAAACTGTTTTTT.

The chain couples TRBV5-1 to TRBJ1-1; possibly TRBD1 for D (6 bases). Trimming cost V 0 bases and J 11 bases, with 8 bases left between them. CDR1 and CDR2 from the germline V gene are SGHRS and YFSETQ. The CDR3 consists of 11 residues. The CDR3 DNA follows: TGCGCCAGCAGCTTGGGGACAGTGGCTTTCTTT. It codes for CASSLGTVAFF.

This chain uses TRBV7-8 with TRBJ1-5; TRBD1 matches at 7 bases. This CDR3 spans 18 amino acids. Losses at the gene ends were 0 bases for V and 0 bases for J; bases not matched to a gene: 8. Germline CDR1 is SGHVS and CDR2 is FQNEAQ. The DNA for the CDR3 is TGTGCCAGCAGCTTAGCGGCAGGGGGTGAATATAGCAATCAGCCCCAGCATTTT. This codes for CASSLAAGGEYSNQPQHF.

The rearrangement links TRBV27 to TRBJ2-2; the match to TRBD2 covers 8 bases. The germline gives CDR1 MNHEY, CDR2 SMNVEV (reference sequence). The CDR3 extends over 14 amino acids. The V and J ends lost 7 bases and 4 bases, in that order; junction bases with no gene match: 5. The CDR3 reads CASKTSGPTGELFF. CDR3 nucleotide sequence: TGTGCCAGCAAAACTAGCGGACCCACCGGGGAGCTGTTTTTT.

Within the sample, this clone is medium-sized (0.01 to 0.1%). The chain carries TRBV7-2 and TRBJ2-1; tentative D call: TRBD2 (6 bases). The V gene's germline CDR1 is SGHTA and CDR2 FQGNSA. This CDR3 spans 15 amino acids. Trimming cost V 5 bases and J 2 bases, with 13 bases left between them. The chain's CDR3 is CASSPGSGAYNEQFF. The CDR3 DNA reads TGTGCCAGCAGCCCCGGGAGCGGCGCCTACAATGAGCAGTTCTTC. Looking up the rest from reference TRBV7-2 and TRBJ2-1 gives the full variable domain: GAGVSQSPSNKVTEKGKDVELRCDPISGHTALYWYRQSLGQGLEFLIYFQGNSAPDKSGLPSDRFSAERTGGSVSTLTIQRTQQEDSAVYLCASSPGSGAYNEQFFGPGTRLTVL.

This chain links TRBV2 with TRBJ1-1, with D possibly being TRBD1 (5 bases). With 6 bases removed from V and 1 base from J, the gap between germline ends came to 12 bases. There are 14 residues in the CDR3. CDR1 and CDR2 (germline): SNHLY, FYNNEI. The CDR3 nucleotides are TGTGCCAGCAGGGAGGCGGGGCCGAACACTGAAGCTTTCTTT. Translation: CASREAGPNTEAFF.

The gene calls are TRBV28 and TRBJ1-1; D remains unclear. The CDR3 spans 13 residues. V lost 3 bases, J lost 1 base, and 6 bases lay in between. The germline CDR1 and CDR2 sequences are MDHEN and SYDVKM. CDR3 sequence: CASSLGENTEAFF. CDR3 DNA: TGTGCCAGCAGTTTGGGAGAGAACACTGAAGCTTTCTTT.

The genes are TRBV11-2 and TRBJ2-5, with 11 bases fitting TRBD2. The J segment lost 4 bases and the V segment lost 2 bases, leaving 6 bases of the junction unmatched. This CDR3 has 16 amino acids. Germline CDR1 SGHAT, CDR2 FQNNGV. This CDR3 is CASSLTSGSGGETQYF. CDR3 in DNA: TGTGCCAGCAGCTTAACTAGCGGGAGTGGGGGAGAGACCCAGTACTTC.

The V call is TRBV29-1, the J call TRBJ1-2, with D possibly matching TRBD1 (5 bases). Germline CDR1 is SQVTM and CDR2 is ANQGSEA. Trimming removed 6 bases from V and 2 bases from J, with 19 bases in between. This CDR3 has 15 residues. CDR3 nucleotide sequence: TGCAGCGTCCCTCTAGAGACAGATAAAAACTATGGCTACACCTTC. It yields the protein CSVPLETDKNYGYTF.

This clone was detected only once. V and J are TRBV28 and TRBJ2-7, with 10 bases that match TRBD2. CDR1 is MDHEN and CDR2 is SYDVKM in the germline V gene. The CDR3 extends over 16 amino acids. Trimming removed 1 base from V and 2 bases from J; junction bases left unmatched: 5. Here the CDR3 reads CASSLLWTSGTYEQYF. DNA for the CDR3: TGTGCCAGCAGTTTATTATGGACTAGCGGAACCTACGAGCAGTACTTC.

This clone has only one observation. The CDR3 DNA reads TGTGCCAGCAGCCTAGGGACAGACTATGGCTACACCTTC. Amino acids: CASSLGTDYGYTF. This sequence joins TRBV7-2 and TRBJ1-2; the match to TRBD1 covers 7 bases. CDR1 SGHTA and CDR2 FQGNSA come from the germline V gene. The J segment lost 3 bases and the V segment lost 5 bases, leaving 3 bases of the junction unmatched. CDR3 length equals 13 residues.

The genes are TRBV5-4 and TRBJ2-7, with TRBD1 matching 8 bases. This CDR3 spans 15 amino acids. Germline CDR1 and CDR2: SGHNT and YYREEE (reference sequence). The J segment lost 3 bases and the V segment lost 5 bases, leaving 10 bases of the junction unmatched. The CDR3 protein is CASRGGQGQSYEQYF. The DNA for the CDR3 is TGTGCCAGCAGGGGCGGACAGGGCCAAAGCTACGAGCAGTACTTC.

The CDR3 nucleotides are TGTGCCAGCAGCGGGGACTACCCGCCGCACAATGAGCAGTTCTTC. Protein product: CASSGDYPPHNEQFF. The chain couples TRBV2 to TRBJ2-1, with 7 bases lining up with TRBD2. CDR1 is SNHLY and CDR2 is FYNNEI in the germline V gene. CDR3 length: 15 amino acids. V shed 6 bases, J shed 5 bases, and the junction held 10 bases outside the gene matches.

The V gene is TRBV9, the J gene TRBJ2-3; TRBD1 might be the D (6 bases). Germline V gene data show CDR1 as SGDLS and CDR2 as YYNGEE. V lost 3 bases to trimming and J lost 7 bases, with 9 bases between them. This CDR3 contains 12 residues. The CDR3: CASSGDIYTQYF. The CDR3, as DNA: TGTGCCAGCAGCGGGGACATTTATACGCAGTATTTT.

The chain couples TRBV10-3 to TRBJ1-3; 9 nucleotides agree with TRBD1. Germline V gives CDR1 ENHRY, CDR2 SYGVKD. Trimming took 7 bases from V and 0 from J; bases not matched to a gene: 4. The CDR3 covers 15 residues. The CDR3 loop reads CAINPDRGSGNTIYF. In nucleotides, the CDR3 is TGTGCCATCAACCCGGACAGGGGCTCTGGAAACACCATATATTTT.

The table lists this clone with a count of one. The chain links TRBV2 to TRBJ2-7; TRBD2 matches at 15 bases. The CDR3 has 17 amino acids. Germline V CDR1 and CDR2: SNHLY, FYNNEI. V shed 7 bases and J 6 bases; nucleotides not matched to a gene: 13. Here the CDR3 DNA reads TGTGCCAGCATTTCCAGGACTAGCGGGAGGGCCAATGGCGAGCAGTACTTC. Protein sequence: CASISRTSGRANGEQYF.

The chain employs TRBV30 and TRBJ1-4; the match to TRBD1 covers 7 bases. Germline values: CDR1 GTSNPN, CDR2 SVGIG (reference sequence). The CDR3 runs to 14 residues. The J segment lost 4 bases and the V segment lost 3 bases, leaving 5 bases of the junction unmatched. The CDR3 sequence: CAWRQGHGNEKLFF. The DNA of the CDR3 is TGTGCCTGGAGACAGGGGCATGGTAATGAAAAACTGTTTTTT.

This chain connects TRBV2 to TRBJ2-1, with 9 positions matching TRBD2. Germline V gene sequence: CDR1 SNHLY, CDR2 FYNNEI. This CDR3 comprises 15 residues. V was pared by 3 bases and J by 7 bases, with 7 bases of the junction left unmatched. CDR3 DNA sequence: TGTGCCAGCAGTGAGGGTCTAGCGGGATGGAATGAGCAGTTCTTC. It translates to CASSEGLAGWNEQFF.

As DNA, the CDR3 is TGTGCCAGCAGCCAAGAATTCGGGACTACTCAAGAGACCCAGTACTTC. The encoded protein is CASSQEFGTTQETQYF. The V call is TRBV14, the J call TRBJ2-5; 7 nucleotides align to TRBD2. CDR1 is SGHDN, CDR2 FVKESK, per germline. J was trimmed by 2 bases and V by 0 bases; bases with no gene match: 6. The CDR3 length is 16 residues.

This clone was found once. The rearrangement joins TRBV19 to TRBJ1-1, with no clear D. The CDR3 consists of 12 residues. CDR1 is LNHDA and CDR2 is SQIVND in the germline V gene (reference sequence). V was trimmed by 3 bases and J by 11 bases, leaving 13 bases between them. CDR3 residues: CASSIDGGRAFF. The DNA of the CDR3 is TGTGCCAGTAGTATCGACGGCGGGAGGGCTTTCTTT.